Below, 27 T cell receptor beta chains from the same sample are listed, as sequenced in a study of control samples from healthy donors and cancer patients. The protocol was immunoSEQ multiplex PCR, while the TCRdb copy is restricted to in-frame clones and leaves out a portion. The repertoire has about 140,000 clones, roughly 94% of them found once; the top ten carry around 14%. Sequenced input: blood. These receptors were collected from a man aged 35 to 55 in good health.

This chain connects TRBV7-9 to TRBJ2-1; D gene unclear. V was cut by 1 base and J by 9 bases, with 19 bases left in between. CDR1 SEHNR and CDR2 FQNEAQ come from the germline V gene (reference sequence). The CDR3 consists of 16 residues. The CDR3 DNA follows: TGTGCCAGCAGCTTAGGGCGTGCCGGGCCTTATGGTGAGCAGTTCTTC. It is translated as CASSLGRAGPYGEQFF.

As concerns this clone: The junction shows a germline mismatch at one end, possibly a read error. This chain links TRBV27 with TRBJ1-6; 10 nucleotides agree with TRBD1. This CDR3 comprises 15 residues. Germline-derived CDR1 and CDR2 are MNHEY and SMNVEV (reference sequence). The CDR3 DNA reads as TGTGCCAACAGTTTATCGGGACAGGGGACTTCACCCCTCCACTTT. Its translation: CANSLSGQGTSPLHF.

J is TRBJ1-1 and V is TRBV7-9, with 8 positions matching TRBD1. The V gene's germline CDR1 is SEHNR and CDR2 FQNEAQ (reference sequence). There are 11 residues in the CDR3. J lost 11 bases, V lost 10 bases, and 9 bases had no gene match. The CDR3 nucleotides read TGTGCCATCGCACAGGGGGTTTGGGCTTTCTTT. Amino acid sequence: CAIAQGVWAFF.

CDR3 coding DNA: TGTGCCAGCGCGGCTAGCGGTAAGCAGTTCTTC. This gives the protein CASAASGKQFF. V and J are TRBV6-4 and TRBJ2-1, with 7 bases matching TRBD2. The CDR3 has 11 amino acids. The J segment lost 11 bases and the V segment lost 8 bases, leaving 6 bases of the junction unmatched. Germline V gene data show CDR1 as MRHNA and CDR2 as SNTAGT.

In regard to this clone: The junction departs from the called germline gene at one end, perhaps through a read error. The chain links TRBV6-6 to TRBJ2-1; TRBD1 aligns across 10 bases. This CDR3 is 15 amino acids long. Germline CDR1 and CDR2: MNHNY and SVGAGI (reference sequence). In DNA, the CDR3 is TGTGCCAGCAGGACTAGGGGACAGGGGTACAGTGAGCAGTTCTTC. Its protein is CASRTRGQGYSEQFF.

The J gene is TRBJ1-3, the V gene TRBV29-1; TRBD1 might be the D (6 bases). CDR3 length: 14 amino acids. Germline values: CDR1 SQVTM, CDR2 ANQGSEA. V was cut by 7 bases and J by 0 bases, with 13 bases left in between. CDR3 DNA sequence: TGCAGCGCCGGACTCAGGGGCTCTGGAAACACCATATATTTT. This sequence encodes CSAGLRGSGNTIYF.

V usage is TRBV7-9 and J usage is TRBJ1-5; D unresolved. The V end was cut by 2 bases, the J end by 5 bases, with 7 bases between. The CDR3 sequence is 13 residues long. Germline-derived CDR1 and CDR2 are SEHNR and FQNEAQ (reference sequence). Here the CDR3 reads CASSLTEDQPQHF. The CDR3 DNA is TGTGCCAGCAGCTTAACAGAGGATCAGCCCCAGCATTTT.

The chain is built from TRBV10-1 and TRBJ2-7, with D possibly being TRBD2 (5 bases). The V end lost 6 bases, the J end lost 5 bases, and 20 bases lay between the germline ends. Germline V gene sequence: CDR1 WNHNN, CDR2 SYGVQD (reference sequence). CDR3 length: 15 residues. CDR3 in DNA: TGCGCCAGCAGCCGGACCATAGCCGAGGGCGACGAGCAGTACTTC. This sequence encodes CASSRTIAEGDEQYF.

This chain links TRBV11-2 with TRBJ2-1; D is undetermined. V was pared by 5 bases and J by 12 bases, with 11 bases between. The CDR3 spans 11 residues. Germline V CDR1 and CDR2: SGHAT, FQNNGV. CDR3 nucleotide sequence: TGTGCCAGCAGCGACGCCTACATGCAGTTCTTC. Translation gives CASSDAYMQFF.

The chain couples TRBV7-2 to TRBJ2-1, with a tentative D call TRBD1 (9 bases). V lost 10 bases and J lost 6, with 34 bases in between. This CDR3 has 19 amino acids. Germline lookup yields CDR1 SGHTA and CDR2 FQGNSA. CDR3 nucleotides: TGTGCCACCGCGCTCCGGGGACAGGGTTTTAGCGGGAAGCTCAATGAGCAGTTCTTC. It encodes CATALRGQGFSGKLNEQFF.

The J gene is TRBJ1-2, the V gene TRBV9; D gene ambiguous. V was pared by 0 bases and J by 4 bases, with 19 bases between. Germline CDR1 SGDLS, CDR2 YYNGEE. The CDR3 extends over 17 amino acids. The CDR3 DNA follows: TGTGCCAGCAGCGTAGAGGGTCCCCCTCCCCGAGTCTATGGCTACACCTTC. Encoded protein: CASSVEGPPPRVYGYTF.

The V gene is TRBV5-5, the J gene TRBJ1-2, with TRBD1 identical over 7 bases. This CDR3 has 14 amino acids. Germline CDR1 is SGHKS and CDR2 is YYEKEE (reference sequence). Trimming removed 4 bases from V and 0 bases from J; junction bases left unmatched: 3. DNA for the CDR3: TGTGCCAGCAGCCGGGGACAGTCTAACTATGGCTACACCTTC. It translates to CASSRGQSNYGYTF.

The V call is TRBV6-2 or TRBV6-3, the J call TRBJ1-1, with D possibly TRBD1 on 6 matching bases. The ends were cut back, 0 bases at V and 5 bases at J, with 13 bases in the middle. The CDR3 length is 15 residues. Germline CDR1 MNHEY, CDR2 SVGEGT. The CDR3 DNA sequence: TGTGCCAGCAGTTACTCGGGGGGCCGGAATACTGAAGCTTTCTTT. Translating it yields CASSYSGGRNTEAFF.

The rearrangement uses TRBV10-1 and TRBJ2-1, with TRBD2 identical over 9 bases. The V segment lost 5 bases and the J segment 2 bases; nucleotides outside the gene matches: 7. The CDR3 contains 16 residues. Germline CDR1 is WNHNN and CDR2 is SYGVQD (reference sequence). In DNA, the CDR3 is TGCGCCAGCAGTCCCCGGACTAGCGCGACCTACAATGAGCAGTTCTTC. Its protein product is CASSPRTSATYNEQFF.

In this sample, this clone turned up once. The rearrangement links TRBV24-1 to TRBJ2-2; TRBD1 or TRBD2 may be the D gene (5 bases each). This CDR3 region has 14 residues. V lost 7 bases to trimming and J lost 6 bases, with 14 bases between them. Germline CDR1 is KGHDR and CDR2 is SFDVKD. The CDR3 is CATRRGKGPGELFF. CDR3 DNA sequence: TGTGCCACCAGGAGAGGGAAGGGACCCGGGGAGCTGTTTTTT.

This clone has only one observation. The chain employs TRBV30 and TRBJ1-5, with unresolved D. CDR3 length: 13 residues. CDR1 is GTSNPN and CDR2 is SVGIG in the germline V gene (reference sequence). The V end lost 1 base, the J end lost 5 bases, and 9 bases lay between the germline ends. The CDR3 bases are TGTGCCTGGAGTGAGGGTTCTGATCAGCCCCAGCATTTT. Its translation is CAWSEGSDQPQHF.

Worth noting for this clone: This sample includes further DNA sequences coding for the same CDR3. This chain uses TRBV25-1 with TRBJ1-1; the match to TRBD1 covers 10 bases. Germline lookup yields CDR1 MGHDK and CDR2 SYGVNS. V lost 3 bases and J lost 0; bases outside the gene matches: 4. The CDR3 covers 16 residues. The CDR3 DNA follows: TGTGCCAGCAGTGACCAGGACAGGGGGATGAACACTGAAGCTTTCTTT. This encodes CASSDQDRGMNTEAFF.

The CDR3 protein is CASSRDRGQDQPQHF. The CDR3 DNA follows: TGTGCCAGCAGTAGGGACAGGGGGCAAGATCAGCCCCAGCATTTT. The V gene is TRBV6-5, the J gene TRBJ1-5; 12 nucleotides line up with TRBD1. The CDR3 is 15 residues long. J gave up 5 bases and V 5 bases, and 4 bases lay outside the gene matches. CDR1 and CDR2 (germline): MNHEY, SVGAGI.

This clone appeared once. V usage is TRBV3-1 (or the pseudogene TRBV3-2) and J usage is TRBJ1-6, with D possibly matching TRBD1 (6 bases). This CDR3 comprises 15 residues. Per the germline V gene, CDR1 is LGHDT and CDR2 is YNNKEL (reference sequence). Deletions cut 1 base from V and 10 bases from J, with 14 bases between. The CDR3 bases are TGTGCCAGCAGCCAAGTTTTTGGGGGCGAGTCACCCCTCCACTTT. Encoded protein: CASSQVFGGESPLHF.

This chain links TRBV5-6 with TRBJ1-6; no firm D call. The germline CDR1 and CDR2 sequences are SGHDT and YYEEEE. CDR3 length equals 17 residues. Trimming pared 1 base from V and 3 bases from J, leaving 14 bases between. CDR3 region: CASSLRPTNGYNSPLHF. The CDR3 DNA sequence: TGTGCCAGCAGCTTGCGGCCCACAAACGGCTATAATTCACCCCTCCACTTT.

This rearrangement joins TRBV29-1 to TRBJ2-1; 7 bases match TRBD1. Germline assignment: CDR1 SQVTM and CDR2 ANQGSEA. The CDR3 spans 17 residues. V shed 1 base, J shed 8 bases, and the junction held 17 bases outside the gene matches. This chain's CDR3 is CSVEVPSNRGVTDEQFF. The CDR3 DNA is TGCAGCGTTGAAGTTCCCTCCAACAGGGGAGTGACGGATGAGCAGTTCTTC.

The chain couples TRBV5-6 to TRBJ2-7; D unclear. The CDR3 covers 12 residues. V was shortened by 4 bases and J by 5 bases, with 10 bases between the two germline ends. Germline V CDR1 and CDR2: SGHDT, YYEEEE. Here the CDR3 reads CASSDAGDEQYF. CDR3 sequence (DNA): TGTGCCAGCAGCGACGCAGGCGACGAGCAGTACTTC.

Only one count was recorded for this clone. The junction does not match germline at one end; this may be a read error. This CDR3 reads CASRNPGQGNPEAFF. CDR3 coding DNA: TGTGCCAGCAGGAACCCGGGACAGGGGAACCCTGAAGCTTTCTTT. The genes are TRBV6-5 and TRBJ1-1; 10 nucleotides line up with TRBD1. Germline CDR1 reads MNHEY; CDR2 reads SVGAGI. The CDR3 covers 15 residues.

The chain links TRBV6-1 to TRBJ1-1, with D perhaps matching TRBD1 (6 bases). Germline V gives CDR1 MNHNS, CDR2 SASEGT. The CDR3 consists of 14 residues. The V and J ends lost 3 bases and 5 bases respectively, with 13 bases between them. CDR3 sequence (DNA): TGTGCCAGCAGTGACACAGGGCGGGAAACTGAAGCTTTCTTT. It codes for CASSDTGRETEAFF.

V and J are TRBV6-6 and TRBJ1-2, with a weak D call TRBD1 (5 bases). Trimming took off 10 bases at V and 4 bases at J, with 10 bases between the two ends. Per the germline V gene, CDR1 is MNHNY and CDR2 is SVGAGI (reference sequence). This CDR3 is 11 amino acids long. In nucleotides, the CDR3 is TGTGCCACCTTTAGGGGCTATGGCTACACCTTC. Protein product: CATFRGYGYTF.

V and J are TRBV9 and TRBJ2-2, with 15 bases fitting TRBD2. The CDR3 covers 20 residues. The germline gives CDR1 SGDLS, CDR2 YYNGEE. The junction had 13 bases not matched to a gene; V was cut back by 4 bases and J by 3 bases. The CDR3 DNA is TGTGCCAGCAGCCCCGCCAGGACTAGCGGGAGGGGTATCGACACCGGGGAGCTGTTTTTT. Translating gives CASSPARTSGRGIDTGELFF. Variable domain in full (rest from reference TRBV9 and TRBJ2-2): DSGVTQTPKHLITATGQRVTLRCSPRSGDLSVYWYQQSLDQGLQFLIQYYNGEERAKGNILERFSAQQFPDLHSELNLSSLELGDSALYFCASSPARTSGRGIDTGELFFGEGSRLTVL.

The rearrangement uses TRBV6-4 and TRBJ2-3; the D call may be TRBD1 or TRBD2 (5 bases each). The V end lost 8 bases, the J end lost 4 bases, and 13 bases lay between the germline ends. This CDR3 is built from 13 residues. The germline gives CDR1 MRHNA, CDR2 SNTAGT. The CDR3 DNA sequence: TGTGCCAGCGGGGGATTAGGCGCAGATACGCAGTATTTT. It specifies CASGGLGADTQYF.